A single sample is the source of the 20 T cell receptor beta chains below, sequenced in a study of T cell changes during pregnancy in multiple sclerosis. Some clones are missing from TCRdb's copy, which holds only in-frame ones; the method was immunoSEQ multiplex PCR. The sample has 60,000 or so clones, over 80% seen once. The sample here was peripheral blood, taken in the first trimester of pregnancy. These receptors were collected from a female donor in good health, enrolled as a control in a pregnancy study.

The chain carries TRBV7-8 and TRBJ2-3; D is perhaps TRBD1 (5 bases). Trimming took off 2 bases at V and 6 bases at J, with 9 bases between the two ends. The CDR3 covers 13 residues. Germline V lookup: CDR1 SGHVS, CDR2 FQNEAQ. The CDR3 is CASSLSGKDTQYF. The CDR3 bases are TGTGCCAGCAGCTTATCAGGGAAGGATACGCAGTATTTT.

V is TRBV14 and J is TRBJ2-1; D may be TRBD2 (7 bases). This CDR3 spans 17 amino acids. Germline V gene lookup returns CDR1 SGHDN and CDR2 FVKESK. Trimming pared 0 bases from V and 6 bases from J, leaving 18 bases between. The DNA of the CDR3 is TGTGCCAGCAGCCAAGAACGCGGGGGCTTTACCCGCAATGAGCAGTTCTTC. Amino acid sequence: CASSQERGGFTRNEQFF.

The chain links TRBV6-1 to TRBJ1-2; D is perhaps TRBD1 (5 bases). The CDR3 is 13 residues long. CDR1 is MNHNS and CDR2 is SASEGT in the germline V gene. Trimming took off 2 bases at V and 7 bases at J, with 11 bases between the two ends. The chain's CDR3 is CASSESSGVGYTF. Written as DNA, the CDR3 is TGTGCCAGCAGTGAAAGTTCGGGGGTTGGCTACACCTTC.

The chain combines TRBV11-3 with TRBJ2-1, with TRBD2 matching over 8 bases. The trim removed 2 bases at V and 4 bases at J, leaving 10 bases unmatched. In germline, CDR1 is SGHNT, CDR2 YENEEA. The length of the CDR3 is 17 residues. CDR3 DNA sequence: TGTGCCAGCAGCTTATCGGCGGGGGGACCCTTGTACAATGAGCAGTTCTTC. This translates into CASSLSAGGPLYNEQFF.

This chain links TRBV6-6 with TRBJ2-7, with 8 bases identical to TRBD2. The J segment lost 4 bases and the V segment lost 4 bases, leaving 6 bases of the junction unmatched. Germline values: CDR1 MNHNY, CDR2 SVGAGI (reference sequence). This CDR3 contains 14 residues. CDR3 amino acids: CASSSLAETYEQYF. Written as DNA, the CDR3 is TGTGCCAGCAGTTCACTAGCGGAGACTTACGAGCAGTACTTC.

The V and J genes are TRBV10-3 and TRBJ2-7; weak D call: TRBD1 (5 bases). This CDR3 comprises 12 residues. Germline V gene sequence: CDR1 ENHRY, CDR2 SYGVKD. Trimming took 8 bases from V and 2 from J, leaving 10 bases between them. The CDR3 is CAIGAGTYEQYF. The CDR3, as DNA: TGTGCCATCGGGGCAGGGACCTACGAGCAGTACTTC.

The chain employs TRBV7-2 and TRBJ2-1; a weak D match, TRBD2 (6 bases). Germline CDR1 SGHTA, CDR2 FQGNSA. The CDR3 is 15 residues long. V lost 10 bases to trimming and J lost 3 bases, with 19 bases between them. Here the CDR3 reads CATTPGDLNYNEQFF. The CDR3 nucleotides read TGTGCCACCACTCCTGGGGACTTGAACTACAATGAGCAGTTCTTC.

The chain carries TRBV6-1 and TRBJ1-2, with 7 bases fitting TRBD1. From germline, CDR1 is MNHNS and CDR2 SASEGT. The CDR3 is 13 amino acids. V lost 4 bases, J lost 8 bases, and 7 bases stayed unmatched. The DNA of the CDR3 is TGTGCCAGCAGTGGAGACAGGGTCGGCGGCTACACCTTC. It is translated as CASSGDRVGGYTF.

This rearrangement joins TRBV27 to TRBJ1-1, with D perhaps matching TRBD1 (5 bases). Germline V gene lookup returns CDR1 MNHEY and CDR2 SMNVEV (reference sequence). V lost 3 bases and J 4 bases, leaving 9 bases between the germline ends. CDR3 size: 13 residues. The CDR3 is CASSFVGGTEAFF. The CDR3 region has the DNA TGTGCCAGCAGTTTTGTCGGGGGCACTGAAGCTTTCTTT.

This sequence joins TRBV11-1 and TRBJ1-1, with TRBD1 matching 8 bases. V gave up 3 bases and J gave up 5 bases; unmatched junction bases: 5. The CDR3 is 14 residues long. Germline V gene lookup returns CDR1 SGHAT and CDR2 FQDESV (reference sequence). The CDR3 DNA sequence: TGTGCCAGCAGCTTGGACAGGGTGCGGACTGAAGCTTTCTTT. Its translation is CASSLDRVRTEAFF.

The chain carries TRBV7-6 and TRBJ2-3; no firm D call. Germline CDR1 SGHVS, CDR2 FNYEAQ. The CDR3 length is 11 residues. V was shortened by 3 bases and J by 6 bases, with 4 bases between the two germline ends. CDR3 DNA sequence: TGTGCCAGCAGCTTCCGGGATACGCAGTATTTT. Encoded protein: CASSFRDTQYF. The full variable domain, rest sourced from reference TRBV7-6 and TRBJ2-3, is GAGVSQSPRYKVTKRGQDVALRCDPISGHVSLYWYRQALGQGPEFLTYFNYEAQQDKSGLPNDRFSAERPEGSISTLTIQRTEQRDSAMYRCASSFRDTQYFGPGTRLTVL.

V gene TRBV7-8 combines with J gene TRBJ2-7; D is unclear. The germline gives CDR1 SGHVS, CDR2 FQNEAQ. The CDR3 runs 14 residues. The V gene lost 0 bases and the J gene lost 0 bases, with 6 bases spanning the gap. CDR3 nucleotides: TGTGCCAGCAGCTTAGCGGTCGGCTCCTACGAGCAGTACTTC. It encodes CASSLAVGSYEQYF.

The chain joins TRBV4-3 to TRBJ2-1; 8 bases line up with TRBD2. Germline CDR1 and CDR2: LGHNA and YSLEER. The CDR3 has 15 amino acids. Losses at the gene ends were 0 bases for V and 3 bases for J; bases not matched to a gene: 1. The CDR3, as DNA: TGCGCCAGCAGCCAAGAACTAGCGGACTACAATGAGCAGTTCTTC. Its protein product is CASSQELADYNEQFF.

This chain links TRBV7-3 with TRBJ2-1; D possibly corresponds to TRBD2 (6 bases). The length of the CDR3 is 15 residues. Germline V gives CDR1 SGHTA, CDR2 FQGTGA. Trimming pared 0 bases from V and 2 bases from J, leaving 8 bases between. In nucleotides, the CDR3 is TGTGCCAGCAGCTTAACGGGGGGAACCTACAATGAGCAGTTCTTC. It codes for CASSLTGGTYNEQFF.

V is TRBV18 and J is TRBJ2-7; 7 nucleotides line up with TRBD2. CDR1 and CDR2 (germline): KGHSH, LQKENI. The CDR3 covers 14 residues. J gave up 0 bases and V 2 bases, and 1 base lay outside the gene matches. In DNA form, the CDR3 reads TGTGCCAGCTCACCAACTAGCGACTCCTACGAGCAGTACTTC. It codes for CASSPTSDSYEQYF. Full variable domain (rest looked up from reference TRBV18 and TRBJ2-7): NAGVMQNPRHLVRRRGQEARLRCSPMKGHSHVYWYRQLPEEGLKFMVYLQKENIIDESGMPKERFSAEFPKEGPSILRIQQVVRGDSAAYFCASSPTSDSYEQYFGPGTRLTVT.

This clone was seen repeatedly, ten times or more. The chain recombines TRBV2 with TRBJ1-1, with D perhaps matching TRBD1 (5 bases). Germline V gives CDR1 SNHLY, CDR2 FYNNEI. This CDR3 is 13 amino acids long. Trimming cost V 6 bases and J 0 bases, with 8 bases left between them. The CDR3 DNA sequence: TGTGCCAGCAGGACAGACATGAACACTGAAGCTTTCTTT. It specifies CASRTDMNTEAFF.

The chain joins TRBV11-3 to TRBJ1-6; 7 positions match TRBD1. With 3 bases clipped from V and 3 bases from J, the junction kept 2 bases outside the gene matches. Germline loops: CDR1 SGHNT, CDR2 YENEEA. The CDR3 consists of 15 residues. CDR3 sequence (DNA): TGTGCCAGCAGCTTCGGGACAGACTATAATTCACCCCTCCACTTT. Protein sequence: CASSFGTDYNSPLHF.

The V call is TRBV4-2, the J call TRBJ1-3; TRBD1 is a possible D gene (5 bases). CDR3 length: 15 residues. Between the trimmed V and J ends, which lost 0 bases and 1 base, there was a span of 7 bases. CDR1 LGHNA and CDR2 YNFKEQ come from the germline V gene. The CDR3 region has the DNA TGTGCCAGCAGCCAAGATAGGGGTTCTGGAAACACCATATATTTT. It translates to CASSQDRGSGNTIYF.

This sequence joins TRBV7-2 and TRBJ2-7; 7 bases align to TRBD2. This CDR3 has 14 residues. Germline CDR1 and CDR2: SGHTA and FQGNSA. J gave up 6 bases and V 3 bases, and 8 bases lay outside the gene matches. The CDR3 coding sequence is TGTGCCAGCAGCTTCGAGCGGGACCCTCTCGAGCAGTACTTC. It codes for CASSFERDPLEQYF.

The chain uses TRBV4-2 and TRBJ2-2; tentatively, D is TRBD1 (7 bases). Germline V lookup: CDR1 LGHNA, CDR2 YNFKEQ. V was trimmed by 1 base and J by 3 bases, leaving 15 bases between them. The CDR3 loop spans 17 amino acids. CDR3 in amino acids: CASSQGFGRGDTGELFF. CDR3 DNA sequence: TGTGCCAGCAGCCAAGGGTTCGGCAGGGGGGACACCGGGGAGCTGTTTTTT.